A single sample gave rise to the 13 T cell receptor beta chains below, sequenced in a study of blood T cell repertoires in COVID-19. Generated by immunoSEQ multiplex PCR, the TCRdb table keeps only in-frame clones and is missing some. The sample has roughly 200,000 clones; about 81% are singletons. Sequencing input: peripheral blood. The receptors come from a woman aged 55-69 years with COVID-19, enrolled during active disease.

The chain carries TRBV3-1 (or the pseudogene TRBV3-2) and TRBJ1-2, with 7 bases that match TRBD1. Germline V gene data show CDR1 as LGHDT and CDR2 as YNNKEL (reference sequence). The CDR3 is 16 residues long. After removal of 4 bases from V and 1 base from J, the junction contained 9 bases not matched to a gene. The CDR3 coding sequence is TGTGCCAGCAGCCGGAAGGGGGCAGGGGTTAACTATGGCTACACCTTC. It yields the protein CASSRKGAGVNYGYTF.

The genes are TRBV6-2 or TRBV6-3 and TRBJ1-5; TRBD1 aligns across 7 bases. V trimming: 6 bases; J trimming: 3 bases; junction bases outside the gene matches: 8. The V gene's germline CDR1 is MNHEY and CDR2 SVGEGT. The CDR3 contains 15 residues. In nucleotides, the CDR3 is TGTGCCAGCAGCCGGGGACAGCCAAACAATCAGCCCCAGCATTTT. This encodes CASSRGQPNNQPQHF.

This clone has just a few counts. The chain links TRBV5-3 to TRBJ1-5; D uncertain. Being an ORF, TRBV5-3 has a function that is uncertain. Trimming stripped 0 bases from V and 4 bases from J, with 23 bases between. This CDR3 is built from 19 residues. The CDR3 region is CARSLALGPNTSLNQPQHF. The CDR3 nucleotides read TGTGCCAGAAGCTTGGCACTAGGCCCAAACACCTCCCTAAATCAGCCCCAGCATTTT.

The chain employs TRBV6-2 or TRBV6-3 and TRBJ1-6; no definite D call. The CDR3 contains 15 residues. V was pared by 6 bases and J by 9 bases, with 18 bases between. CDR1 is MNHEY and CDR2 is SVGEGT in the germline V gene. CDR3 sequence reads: CASSSRGPEGSPLHF. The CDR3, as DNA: TGTGCCAGCAGCTCGCGAGGGCCAGAGGGTTCACCCCTCCACTTT.

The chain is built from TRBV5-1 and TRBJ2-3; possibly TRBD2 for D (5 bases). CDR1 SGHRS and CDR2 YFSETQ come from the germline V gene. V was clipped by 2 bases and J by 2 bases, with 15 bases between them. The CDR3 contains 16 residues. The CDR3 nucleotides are TGCGCCAGCAGCTTAGGTGCTAGCTCCCTCACAGATACGCAGTATTTT. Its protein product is CASSLGASSLTDTQYF.

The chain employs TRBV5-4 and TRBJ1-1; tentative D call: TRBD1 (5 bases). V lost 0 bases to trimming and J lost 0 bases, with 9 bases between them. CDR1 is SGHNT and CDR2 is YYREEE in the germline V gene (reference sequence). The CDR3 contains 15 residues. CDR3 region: CASSLERGVNTEAFF. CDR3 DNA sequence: TGTGCCAGCAGCTTGGAACGGGGGGTGAACACTGAAGCTTTCTTT.

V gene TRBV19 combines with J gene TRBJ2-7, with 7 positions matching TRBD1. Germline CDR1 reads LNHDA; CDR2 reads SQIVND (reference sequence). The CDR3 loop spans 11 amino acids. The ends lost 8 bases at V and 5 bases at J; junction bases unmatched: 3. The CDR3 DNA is TGTGCCAGTCGGCAGGGGGACGAGCAGTACGTC. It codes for CASRQGDEQYV.

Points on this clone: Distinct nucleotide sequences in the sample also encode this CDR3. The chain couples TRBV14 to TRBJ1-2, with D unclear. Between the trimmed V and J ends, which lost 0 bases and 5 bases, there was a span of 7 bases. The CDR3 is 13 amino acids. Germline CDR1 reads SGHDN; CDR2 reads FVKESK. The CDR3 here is CASSQDYSYGYTF. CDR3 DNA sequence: TGTGCCAGCAGCCAAGACTACAGTTATGGCTACACCTTC.

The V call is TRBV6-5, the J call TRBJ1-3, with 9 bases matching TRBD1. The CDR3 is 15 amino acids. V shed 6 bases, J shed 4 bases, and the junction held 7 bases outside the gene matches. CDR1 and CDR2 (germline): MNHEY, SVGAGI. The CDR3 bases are TGTGCCAGCAGGCCCGGGACAGGGACAGGAAACACCATATATTTT. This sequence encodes CASRPGTGTGNTIYF.

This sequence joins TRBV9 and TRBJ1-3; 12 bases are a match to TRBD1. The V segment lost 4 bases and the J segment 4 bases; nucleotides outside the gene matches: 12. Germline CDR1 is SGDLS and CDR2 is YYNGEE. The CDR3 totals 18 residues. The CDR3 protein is CASSPLPGQGASGNTIYF. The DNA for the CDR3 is TGTGCCAGCAGCCCTCTCCCGGGACAGGGGGCATCCGGAAACACCATATATTTT. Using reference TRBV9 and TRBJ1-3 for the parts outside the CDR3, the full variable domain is DSGVTQTPKHLITATGQRVTLRCSPRSGDLSVYWYQQSLDQGLQFLIQYYNGEERAKGNILERFSAQQFPDLHSELNLSSLELGDSALYFCASSPLPGQGASGNTIYFGEGSWLTVV.

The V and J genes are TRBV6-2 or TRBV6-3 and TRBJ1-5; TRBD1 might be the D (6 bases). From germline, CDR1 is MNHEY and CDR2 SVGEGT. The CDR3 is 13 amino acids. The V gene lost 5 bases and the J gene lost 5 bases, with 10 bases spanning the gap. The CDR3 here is CASSHRADQPQHF. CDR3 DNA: TGTGCCAGCAGTCACAGGGCGGATCAGCCCCAGCATTTT.

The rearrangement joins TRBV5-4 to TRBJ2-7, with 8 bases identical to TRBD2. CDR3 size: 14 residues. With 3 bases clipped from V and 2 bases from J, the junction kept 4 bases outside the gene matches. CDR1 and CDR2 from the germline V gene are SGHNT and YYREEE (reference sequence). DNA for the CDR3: TGTGCCAGCAGCTCCGGGAGGGCGGCCTACGAGCAGTACTTC. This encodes CASSSGRAAYEQYF.

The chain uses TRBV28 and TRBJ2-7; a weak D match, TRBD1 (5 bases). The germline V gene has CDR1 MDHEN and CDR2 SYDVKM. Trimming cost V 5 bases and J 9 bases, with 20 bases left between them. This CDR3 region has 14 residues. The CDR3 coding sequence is TGTGCCAGCAGTCGCCAGGGATTATGGGGCGGGCAGTACTTC. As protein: CASSRQGLWGGQYF.